This entry lists 12 T cell receptor beta chains sequenced from one sample in a study of shared clonotypes between healthy human individuals. Produced via immunoSEQ multiplex PCR; TCRdb's table is partial and in-frame only. The data show about 2.4 million clones, 80% to 95% seen once. Specimen: naive CD4+ T cells from PBMCs. Subset noted: CD45RA+ positively selected. The source of these receptors is a man in his late teens or twenties in good health. Some clones in this sample may be carry-over from other donors' samples.

This clone appeared a single time. The gene calls are TRBV7-2 and TRBJ2-5; TRBD2 aligns across 13 bases. The CDR3 spans 16 residues. Germline V gene sequence: CDR1 SGHTA, CDR2 FQGNSA. J lost 7 bases, V lost 5 bases, and 10 bases had no gene match. CDR3 nucleotide sequence: TGTGCCAGCAGCCCCCCAGGACTAGCGGGAGTGGGGACCCAGTACTTC. It is translated as CASSPPGLAGVGTQYF.

The gene calls are TRBV7-9 and TRBJ1-4, with unresolved D. CDR3 length: 13 residues. Trimming cost V 7 bases and J 2 bases, with 8 bases left between them. The germline gives CDR1 SEHNR, CDR2 FQNEAQ (reference sequence). In nucleotides, the CDR3 is TGTGCCAGCATGGCGGGGACTAATGAAAAACTGTTTTTT. It is translated as CASMAGTNEKLFF.

The chain is built from TRBV2 and TRBJ2-7; D remains ambiguous. In germline, CDR1 is SNHLY, CDR2 FYNNEI. There are 12 residues in the CDR3. The V and J ends lost 6 bases and 6 bases respectively, with 12 bases between them. The CDR3 bases are TGTGCCAGCAGGGCCCCCAAGGGCGAGCAGTACTTC. Translation gives CASRAPKGEQYF.

With regard to this clone: The germline gene is not matched at one end of the junction; a read error may be the cause. The rearrangement links TRBV11-2 to TRBJ1-3; D gene unclear. The CDR3 sequence is 13 residues long. The germline gives CDR1 SGHAT, CDR2 FQNNGV. For the CDR3, the DNA is TGTGCCAGCAGCTTAGGATTTTCGTGGCAGGCCGGCTTT. Translation: CASSLGFSWQAGF. Full variable domain (missing parts from reference TRBV11-2 and TRBJ1-3): EAGVAQSPRYKIIEKRQSVAFWCNPISGHATLYWYQQILGQGPKLLIQFQNNGVVDDSQLPKDRFSAERLKGVDSTLKIQPAKLEDSAVYLCASSLGFSWQAGFGEGSWLTVV.

V gene TRBV15 combines with J gene TRBJ1-3; 9 bases are shared with TRBD1. The CDR3 runs to 16 residues. The ends lost 0 bases at V and 4 bases at J; junction bases unmatched: 4. Germline V gene data show CDR1 as LNHNV and CDR2 as YYDKDF (reference sequence). The CDR3 region has the DNA TGTGCCACCAGCAGAGATGTCGGGACAGGGGGAAACACCATATATTTT. It is translated as CATSRDVGTGGNTIYF.

The chain recombines TRBV6-6 with TRBJ1-1, with unresolved D. The CDR3 totals 15 residues. Trimming pared 7 bases from V and 0 bases from J, leaving 15 bases between. CDR1 is MNHNY, CDR2 SVGAGI, per germline (reference sequence). The CDR3 DNA reads as TGTGCCAGCAATGAGAACACCCTCATGAACACTGAAGCTTTCTTT. Its translation is CASNENTLMNTEAFF.

The V gene is TRBV30, the J gene TRBJ1-2; weak D call: TRBD1 (6 bases). Germline assignment: CDR1 GTSNPN and CDR2 SVGIG (reference sequence). The CDR3 extends over 13 amino acids. V dropped 0 bases and J dropped 7 bases, with 12 bases sitting between them. CDR3 nucleotides: TGTGCCTGGAGTGTATCGAGGGGGGCTGGCTACACCTTC. This translates into CAWSVSRGAGYTF.

This chain connects TRBV7-9 to TRBJ2-3; unclear D gene. In germline, CDR1 is SEHNR, CDR2 FQNEAQ (reference sequence). The CDR3 has 14 residues. The V gene lost 5 bases and the J gene lost 2 bases, with 11 bases spanning the gap. CDR3 bases: TGTGCCAGCAGCCCCTTTGGATTCACAGATACGCAGTATTTT. It is translated as CASSPFGFTDTQYF. The full variable domain, its missing parts supplied by reference TRBV7-9 and TRBJ2-3, is DTGVSQNPRHKITKRGQNVTFRCDPISEHNRLYWYRQTLGQGPEFLTYFQNEAQLEKSRLLSDRFSAERPKGSFSTLEIQRTEQGDSAMYLCASSPFGFTDTQYFGPGTRLTVL.

The rearrangement links TRBV19 to TRBJ2-7, with 7 bases identical to TRBD1. CDR3 length: 14 amino acids. CDR1 and CDR2 from the germline V gene are LNHDA and SQIVND (reference sequence). J gave up 5 bases and V 8 bases, and 12 bases lay outside the gene matches. The CDR3 nucleotides read TGTGCCAGTTCCGCCAGGATCAGGGGGAACGAGCAGTACTTC. It specifies CASSARIRGNEQYF.

Concerning this clone itself: The same CDR3 is also encoded by other DNA sequences in this sample. The chain recombines TRBV7-8 with TRBJ2-3, with D maybe TRBD2 (5 bases). V was shortened by 2 bases and J by 2 bases, with 8 bases between the two germline ends. The CDR3 consists of 14 residues. Germline V gene sequence: CDR1 SGHVS, CDR2 FQNEAQ. Here the CDR3 reads CASSLRGSTDTQYF. CDR3 nucleotide sequence: TGTGCCAGCAGCTTAAGAGGGTCCACAGATACGCAGTATTTT.

The chain joins TRBV19 to TRBJ2-2; possible D gene TRBD1, 6 bases. The CDR3 is 13 amino acids. Trimming pared 7 bases from V and 6 bases from J, leaving 12 bases between. Germline values: CDR1 LNHDA, CDR2 SQIVND (reference sequence). CDR3 sequence reads: CASKQGRAGELFF. The CDR3, as DNA: TGTGCCAGTAAACAGGGTCGCGCCGGGGAGCTGTTTTTT.

The chain employs TRBV7-8 and TRBJ2-2; 11 nucleotides line up with TRBD2. Unmatched junction bases numbered 9, after V lost 6 bases and J lost 6 bases. Looked up from germline, CDR1 is SGHVS and CDR2 is FQNEAQ. CDR3 length equals 16 residues. This CDR3 reads CASRNPGLAEAGELFF. DNA for the CDR3: TGTGCCAGCAGAAACCCGGGACTAGCGGAAGCCGGGGAGCTGTTTTTT.